This TCR beta chain was captured by sequencing in a study of molecular identifiers for immune sequencing clone quantification. Study-wide results and caveats: Effector cells had over 99% of their molecules in clones above 20 RNA copies, while naive cells had under 1%.

TCRdb called the PCR reads again in MiXCR, with one record for every CDR3 protein. This table has over 600,000 distinct CDR3 sequences, just under 20% appearing once. This clonotype was recorded at least ten times. Its antigen is not identified. CDR3 length: 16 residues. Trimming took 2 bases from V and 1 from J, leaving 14 bases between them. The V gene's germline CDR1 is SGHVS and CDR2 FQNEAQ. This chain joins TRBV7-8 and TRBJ1-1; perhaps TRBD1 as D (5 bases). What was sequenced was naive CD8+ T cells from blood, with Jurkat cell RNA spiked in. Subset here: FACS-sorted CD8+CD4-CCR7+CD45RA+ naive T cells. The receptor's source is a human donor in good health. Some libraries in this study had Jurkat cell RNA spiked in. The CDR3 DNA follows: TGTGCCAGCAGCTTATTGTCGGGACGGACGAACACTGAAGCTTTCTTT. Translating gives CASSLLSGRTNTEAFF.